This T cell receptor (beta chain) was profiled in a study of blood T cell repertoires in COVID-19. Turning to the study itself: Samples taken during acute and convalescent COVID-19 were collected in the United States, Italy and Spain. T cells, B-cell-depleted T cells, or PBMCs provided the cDNA or gDNA that served as material.

This clone was detected only a few times. How the authors handled the data: Estimated nucleated cell counts came from reference gene primer amplification. The protocol was immunoSEQ multiplex PCR, while the TCRdb copy is restricted to in-frame clones and leaves out a portion. V and J calls and clone size come straight from that table; D and trimming were deduced from the DNA. The sample has around 99,000 clones, approximately 87% seen once; the top ten hold around a sixth. CDR3 size: 13 residues. With 2 bases removed from V and 8 bases from J, the gap between germline ends came to 11 bases. The germline CDR1 and CDR2 sequences are KGHDR and SFDVKD.

The TCR comes from a woman aged 55-75 years with acute or convalescent COVID-19. The sequenced sample consisted of peripheral blood. The chain links TRBV24-1 to TRBJ1-2, with D possibly being TRBD1 (5 bases). Written as DNA, the CDR3 is TGTGCCACCAGTGATTCCAGGGAACGGGGCTACACCTTC. It yields the protein CATSDSRERGYTF.